Sequencing of this T cell receptor (beta chain) was carried out in a study of blood T cell repertoires in COVID-19. Turning to the study itself: COVID-19 samples collected from the United States, Italy and Spain covered acute and convalescent phases. PBMCs, B-cell-depleted T cells, or T cells provided the cDNA or gDNA that made up the material.

As concerns this clone: At one end, the junction sequence differs from germline, possibly due to a read error.

Authors' methods: Scientists estimated how many nucleated cells there were by amplifying reference gene primers. Profiling relied on immunoSEQ multiplex PCR, and the TCRdb table lists in-frame clones only, not all of them. The D gene and trimming were derived from the DNA, and the V and J assignments and clone size from that table. The sample contains tens of thousands of clones, approximately 91% of which appear only once. Specimen: peripheral blood. This receptor was taken from a human donor with active COVID-19. The donor label of this sample is uncertain.

Here the CDR3 DNA reads TGTGCCAGTAGTTTAGACAGGATGGGTGGCTACACCTTC. Amino acid sequence: CASSLDRMGGYTF. This rearrangement joins TRBV19 to TRBJ1-2, with D maybe TRBD1 (6 bases). This CDR3 region has 13 residues. Looked up from germline, CDR1 is LNHDA and CDR2 is SQIVND (reference sequence).